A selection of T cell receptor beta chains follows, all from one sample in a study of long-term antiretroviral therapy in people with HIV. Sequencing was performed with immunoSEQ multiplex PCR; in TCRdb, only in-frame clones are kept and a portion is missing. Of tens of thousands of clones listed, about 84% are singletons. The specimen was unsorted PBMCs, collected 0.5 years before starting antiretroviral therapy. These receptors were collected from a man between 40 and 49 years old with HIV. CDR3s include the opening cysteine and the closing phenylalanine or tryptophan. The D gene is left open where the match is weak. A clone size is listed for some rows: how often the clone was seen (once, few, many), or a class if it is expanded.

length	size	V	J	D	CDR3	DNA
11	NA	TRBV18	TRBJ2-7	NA	CASSRDYEQYF	TGTGCCAGCTCACGCGACTACGAGCAGTACTTC
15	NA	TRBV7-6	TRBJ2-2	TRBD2	CASRIAGEYTGELFF	TGTGCCAGCAGGATAGCGGGGGAATACACCGGGGAGCTGTTTTTT
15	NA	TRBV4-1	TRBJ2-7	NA	CASSHLQLKGYEQYF	TGCGCCAGCAGCCACCTCCAATTAAAGGGGTACGAGCAGTACTTC
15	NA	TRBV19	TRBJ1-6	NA	CASTPDRTYNSPLHF	TGTGCCAGTACTCCCGACAGGACCTATAATTCACCCCTCCACTTT
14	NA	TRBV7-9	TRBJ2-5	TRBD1	CASSLRGQRETQYF	TGTGCCAGCAGCCTCAGGGGGCAAAGAGAGACCCAGTACTTC
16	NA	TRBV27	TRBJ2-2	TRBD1	CASSPRQGGFAGELFF	TGTGCCAGCAGTCCCCGACAGGGGGGGTTCGCCGGGGAGCTGTTTTTT
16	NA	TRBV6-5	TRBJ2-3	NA	CASSYAQPVGTDTQYF	TGTGCCAGCAGTTACGCCCAGCCCGTGGGGACAGATACGCAGTATTTT
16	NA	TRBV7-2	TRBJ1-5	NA	CASSPFGGRVDQPQHF	TGTGCCAGCAGCCCCTTTGGGGGGCGCGTAGATCAGCCCCAGCATTTT
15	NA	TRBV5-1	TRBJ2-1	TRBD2	CASSAGLAVGNEQFF	TGCGCCAGCAGCGCGGGACTAGCGGTCGGGAATGAGCAGTTCTTC
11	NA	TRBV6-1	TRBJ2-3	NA	CASSFLDTQYF	TGTGCCAGCAGCTTCCTAGATACGCAGTATTTT
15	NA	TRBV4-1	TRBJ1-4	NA	CASSQERGRVEKLFF	TGCGCCAGCAGCCAAGAACGGGGGCGGGTTGAAAAACTGTTTTTT
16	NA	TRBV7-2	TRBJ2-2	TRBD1	CASSAADRVNTGELFF	TGTGCCAGCAGCGCCGCGGACAGGGTGAACACCGGGGAGCTGTTTTTT
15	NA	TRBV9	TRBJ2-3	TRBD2	CASSVSGVSTDTQYF	TGTGCCAGCAGCGTTAGCGGGGTGAGCACAGATACGCAGTATTTT
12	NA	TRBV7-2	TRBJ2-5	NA	CASSPTAETQYF	TGTGCCAGCAGCCCGACTGCGGAGACCCAGTACTTC
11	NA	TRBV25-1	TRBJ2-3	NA	CASSFTDTQYF	TGTGCCAGCAGTTTCACAGATACGCAGTATTTT
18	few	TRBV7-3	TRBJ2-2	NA	CASRAGKGQKGDTGELFF	TGTGCCAGCCGTGCGGGGAAAGGACAGAAGGGGGACACCGGGGAGCTGTTTTTT
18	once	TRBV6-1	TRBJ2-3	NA	CASSESSWGGQGTDTQYF	TGTGCCAGCAGTGAAAGTTCTTGGGGGGGCCAGGGCACAGATACGCAGTATTTT
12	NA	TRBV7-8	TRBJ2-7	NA	CASSLSVYEQYF	TGTGCCAGCAGCTTATCGGTCTACGAGCAGTACTTC
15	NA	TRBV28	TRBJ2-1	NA	CASTTPRDSYNEQFF	TGTGCCAGCACGACCCCCCGGGACTCCTACAATGAGCAGTTCTTC
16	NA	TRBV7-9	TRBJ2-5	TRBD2	CASSLLGGGAGETQYF	TGTGCCAGCAGCTTATTAGGCGGGGGGGCCGGTGAGACCCAGTACTTC
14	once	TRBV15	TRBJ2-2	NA	CATSRDNGAGELFF	TGTGCCACCAGCAGAGATAACGGGGCCGGGGAGCTGTTTTTT
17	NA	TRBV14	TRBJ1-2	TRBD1	CASSQDVSWDRGNGYTF	TGTGCCAGCAGCCAAGATGTAAGTTGGGACAGGGGTAATGGCTACACCTTC
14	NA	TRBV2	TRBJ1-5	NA	CASSVMRGNRPQHF	TGTGCCAGCAGTGTTATGAGGGGGAATCGGCCCCAGCATTTT
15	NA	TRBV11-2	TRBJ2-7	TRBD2	CASSFSGLAPYEQYF	TGTGCCAGCAGCTTTTCGGGACTAGCCCCCTACGAGCAGTACTTC
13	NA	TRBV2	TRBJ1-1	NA	CASRRGPGTEAFF	TGTGCCAGCAGGAGGGGACCAGGTACTGAAGCTTTCTTT
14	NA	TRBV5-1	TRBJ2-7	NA	CASSFTPNAYEQYF	TGCGCCAGCAGCTTTACCCCTAATGCTTACGAGCAGTACTTC
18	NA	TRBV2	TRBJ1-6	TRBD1	CASSFNPSRDSWWSPLHF	TGTGCCAGCAGTTTTAACCCTTCCCGGGACAGCTGGTGGTCACCCCTCCACTTT
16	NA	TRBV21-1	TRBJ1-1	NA	CASSNGGRGRKTEAFF	TGTGCCAGCAGCAACGGGGGGCGGGGGCGCAAAACTGAAGCTTTCTTT
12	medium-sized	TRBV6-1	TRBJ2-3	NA	CASSEDTDTQYF	TGTGCCAGCAGTGAAGACACAGATACGCAGTATTTT
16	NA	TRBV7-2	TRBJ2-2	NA	CASSFNSVINTGELFF	TGTGCCAGCAGCTTCAATAGCGTGATAAACACCGGGGAGCTGTTTTTT
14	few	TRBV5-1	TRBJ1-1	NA	CASSLEGSNTEAFF	TGCGCCAGCAGCTTGGAAGGGAGTAACACTGAAGCTTTCTTT
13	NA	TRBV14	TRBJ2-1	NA	CASSQGARNEQFF	TGTGCCAGCAGCCAGGGGGCGCGGAATGAGCAGTTCTTC
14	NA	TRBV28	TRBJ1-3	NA	CATLSSGSGNTIYF	TGTGCCACCCTCTCGTCTGGCTCTGGAAACACCATATATTTT
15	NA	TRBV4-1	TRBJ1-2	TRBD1	CASSLAGQSTDGYTF	TGCGCCAGCAGCCTCGCGGGACAGTCCACGGATGGCTACACCTTC
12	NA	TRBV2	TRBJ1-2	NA	CASSERTYGYTF	TGTGCCAGCAGTGAACGCACCTATGGCTACACCTTC
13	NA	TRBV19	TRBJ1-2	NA	CASSIQGYYGYTF	TGTGCCAGTAGTATACAGGGATACTATGGCTACACCTTC
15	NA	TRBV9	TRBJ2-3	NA	CASSVGNGVADTQYF	TGTGCCAGCAGCGTAGGCAACGGGGTGGCAGATACGCAGTATTTT
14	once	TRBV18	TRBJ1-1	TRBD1	CASSLDRAYTEAFF	TGTGCCAGCTCGCTCGACAGGGCATACACTGAAGCTTTCTTT
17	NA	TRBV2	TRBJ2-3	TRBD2	CASSGGTSGGAGDTQYF	TGTGCCAGCAGTGGTGGGACTAGCGGGGGGGCTGGGGATACGCAGTATTTT
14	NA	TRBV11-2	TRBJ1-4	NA	CASSLDTNRRQVFF	TGTGCCAGCAGCTTAGACACAAACAGGCGCCAGGTCTTTTTT
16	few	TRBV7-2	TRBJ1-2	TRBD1	CASSPRQGALAYGYTF	TGTGCCAGCAGCCCCCGACAGGGGGCGCTTGCTTATGGCTACACCTTC
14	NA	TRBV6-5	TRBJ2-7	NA	CASSYVASHGEQYF	TGTGCCAGCAGTTATGTGGCGTCCCATGGGGAGCAGTACTTC